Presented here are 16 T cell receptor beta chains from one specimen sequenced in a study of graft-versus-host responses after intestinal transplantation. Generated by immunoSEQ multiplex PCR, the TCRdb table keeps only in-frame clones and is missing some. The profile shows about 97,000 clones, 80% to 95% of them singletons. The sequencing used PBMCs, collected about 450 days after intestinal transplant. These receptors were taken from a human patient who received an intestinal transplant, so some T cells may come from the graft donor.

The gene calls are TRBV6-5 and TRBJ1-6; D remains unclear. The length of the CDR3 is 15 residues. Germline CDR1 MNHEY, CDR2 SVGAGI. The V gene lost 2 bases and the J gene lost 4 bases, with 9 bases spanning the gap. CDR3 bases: TGTGCCAGCAGTTACGCGAGACGGTATAATTCACCCCTCCACTTT. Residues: CASSYARRYNSPLHF.

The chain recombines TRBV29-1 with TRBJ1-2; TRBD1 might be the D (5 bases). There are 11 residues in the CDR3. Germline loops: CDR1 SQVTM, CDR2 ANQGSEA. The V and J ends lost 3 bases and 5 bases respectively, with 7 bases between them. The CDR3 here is CSVDPGYGYTF. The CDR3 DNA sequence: TGCAGCGTTGACCCAGGGTATGGCTACACCTTC. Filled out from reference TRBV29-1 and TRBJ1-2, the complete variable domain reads SAVISQKPSRDICQRGTSLTIQCQVDSQVTMMFWYRQQPGQSLTLIATANQGSEATYESGFVIDKFPISRPNLTFSTLTVSNMSPEDSSIYLCSVDPGYGYTFGSGTRLTVV.

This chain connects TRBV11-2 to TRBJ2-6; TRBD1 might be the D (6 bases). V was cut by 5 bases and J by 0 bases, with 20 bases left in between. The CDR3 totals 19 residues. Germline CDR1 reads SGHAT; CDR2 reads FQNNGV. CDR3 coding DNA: TGTGCCAGCAGCCACTACAAGGGGACAAGCAGCTCTGGGGCCAACGTCCTGACTTTC. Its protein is CASSHYKGTSSSGANVLTF.

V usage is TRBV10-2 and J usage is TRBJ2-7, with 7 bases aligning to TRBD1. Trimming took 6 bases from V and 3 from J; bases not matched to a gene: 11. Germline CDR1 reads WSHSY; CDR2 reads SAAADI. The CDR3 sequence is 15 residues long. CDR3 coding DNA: TGCGCCAGCAGCCACAGGGGCTCCAGAGTCTACGAGCAGTACTTC. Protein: CASSHRGSRVYEQYF.

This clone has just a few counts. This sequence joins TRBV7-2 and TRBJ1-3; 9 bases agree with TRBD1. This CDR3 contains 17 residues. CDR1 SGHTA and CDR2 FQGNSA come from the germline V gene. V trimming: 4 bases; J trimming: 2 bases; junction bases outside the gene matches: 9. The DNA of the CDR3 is TGTGCCAGCAGCTGGCTCGGGACAGGGAACGCTGGAAACACCATATATTTT. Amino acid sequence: CASSWLGTGNAGNTIYF.

Written as DNA, the CDR3 is TGTGCCAGCAGCTTAGGAGGGGGCACGACCGGGGAGCTGTTTTTT. Translation: CASSLGGGTTGELFF. The genes are TRBV11-3 and TRBJ2-2; TRBD1 matches at 7 bases. The V and J ends lost 1 base and 5 bases, in that order; junction bases with no gene match: 4. This CDR3 has 15 amino acids. The V gene's germline CDR1 is SGHNT and CDR2 YENEEA.

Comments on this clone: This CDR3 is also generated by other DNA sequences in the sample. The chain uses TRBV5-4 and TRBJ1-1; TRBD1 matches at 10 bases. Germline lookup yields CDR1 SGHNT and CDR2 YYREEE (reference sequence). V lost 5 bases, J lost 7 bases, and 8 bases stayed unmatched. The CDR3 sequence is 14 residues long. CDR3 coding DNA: TGTGCCAGCAGTTTTGACGACAGGGGGCATGAAGCTTTCTTT. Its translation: CASSFDDRGHEAFF.

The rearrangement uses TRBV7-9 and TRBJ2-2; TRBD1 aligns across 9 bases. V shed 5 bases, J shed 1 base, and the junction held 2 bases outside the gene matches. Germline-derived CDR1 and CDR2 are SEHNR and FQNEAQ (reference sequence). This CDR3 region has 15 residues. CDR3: CASSAGQGNTGELFF. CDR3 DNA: TGTGCCAGCAGCGCGGGACAGGGGAACACCGGGGAGCTGTTTTTT.

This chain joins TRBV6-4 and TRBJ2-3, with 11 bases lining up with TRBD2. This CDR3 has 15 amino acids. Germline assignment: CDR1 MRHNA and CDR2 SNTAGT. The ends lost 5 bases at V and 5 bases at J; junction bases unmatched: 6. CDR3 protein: CASSPLAGGKDTQYF. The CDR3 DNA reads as TGTGCCAGCAGTCCCCTAGCGGGGGGAAAAGATACGCAGTATTTT.

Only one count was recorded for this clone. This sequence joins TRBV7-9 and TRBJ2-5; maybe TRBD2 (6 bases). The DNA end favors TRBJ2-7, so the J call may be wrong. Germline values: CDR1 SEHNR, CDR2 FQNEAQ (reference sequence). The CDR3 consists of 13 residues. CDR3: CASIGAGQYEQYF. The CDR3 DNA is TGTGCCAGCATCGGGGCGGGGCAATACGAGCAGTACTTC.

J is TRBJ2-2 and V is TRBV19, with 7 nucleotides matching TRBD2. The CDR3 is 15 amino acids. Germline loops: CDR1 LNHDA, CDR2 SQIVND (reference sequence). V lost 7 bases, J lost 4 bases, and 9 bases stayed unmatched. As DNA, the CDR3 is TGTGCCAGTAAGCATGCCGGGAGGATCACCGGGGAGCTGTTTTTT. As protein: CASKHAGRITGELFF.

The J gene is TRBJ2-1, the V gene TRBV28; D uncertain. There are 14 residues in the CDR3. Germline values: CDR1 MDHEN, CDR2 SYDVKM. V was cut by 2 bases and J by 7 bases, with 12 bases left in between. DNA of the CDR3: TGTGCCAGCAGTTTAAGGGCCACGAGGAATGAGCAGTTCTTC. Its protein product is CASSLRATRNEQFF.

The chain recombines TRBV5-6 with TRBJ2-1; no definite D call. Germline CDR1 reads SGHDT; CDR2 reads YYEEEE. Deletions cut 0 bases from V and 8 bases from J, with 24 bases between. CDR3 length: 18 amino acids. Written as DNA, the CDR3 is TGTGCCAGCAGCTTGGGCTTCCTCACTGGTGGTACTGGGTATGAGCAGTTCTTC. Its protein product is CASSLGFLTGGTGYEQFF.

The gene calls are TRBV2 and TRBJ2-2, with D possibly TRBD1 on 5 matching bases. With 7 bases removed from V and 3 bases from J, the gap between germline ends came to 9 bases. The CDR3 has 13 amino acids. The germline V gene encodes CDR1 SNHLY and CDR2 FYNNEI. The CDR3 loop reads CASTDTDTGELFF. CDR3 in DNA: TGTGCCAGCACGGACACGGACACCGGGGAGCTGTTTTTT.

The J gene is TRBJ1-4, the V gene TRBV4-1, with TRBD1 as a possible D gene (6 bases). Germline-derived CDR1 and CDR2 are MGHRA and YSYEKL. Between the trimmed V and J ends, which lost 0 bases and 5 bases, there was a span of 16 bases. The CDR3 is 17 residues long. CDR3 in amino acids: CASSQEGAGAWNEKLFF. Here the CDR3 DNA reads TGCGCCAGCAGCCAAGAAGGAGCGGGGGCCTGGAATGAAAAACTGTTTTTT.

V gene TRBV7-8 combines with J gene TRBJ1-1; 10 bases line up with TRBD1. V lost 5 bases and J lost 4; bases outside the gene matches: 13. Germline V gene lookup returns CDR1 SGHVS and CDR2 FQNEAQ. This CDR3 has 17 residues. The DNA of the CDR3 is TGTGCCAGCAGCACCTGGACAGGGGGTTCTCGGAGCACTGAAGCTTTCTTT. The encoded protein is CASSTWTGGSRSTEAFF.